This T cell receptor (beta chain) was captured in a study of chemoradiotherapy in HPV16-positive cancers. Study-level findings and limits: HPV-responsive T-cell expansion during chemoradiotherapy was linked to improved recurrence-free survival in HPV16-positive patients.

About this clone: The antigen is unknown.

The table came from immunoSEQ multiplex PCR; TCRdb's copy has only in-frame clones and leaves some out. Altogether 15,000 or so clones are present, 85% to 95% being singletons, with the ten largest covering over 12%. The CDR3 extends over 14 amino acids. The ends were cut back, 3 bases at V and 2 bases at J, with 11 bases in the middle. The V gene's germline CDR1 is WNHNN and CDR2 SYGVQD (reference sequence). The sequencing used blood, collected from a patient who underwent chemoradiotherapy. This chain connects TRBV10-1 to TRBJ2-7, with D perhaps matching TRBD1 (5 bases). The clonotype was recovered from a human donor with HPV-associated anogenital cancer. CDR3 DNA sequence: TGCGCCAGCAGTGAAGCAGGGCTCCCCTACGAGCAGTACTTC. This sequence encodes CASSEAGLPYEQYF.